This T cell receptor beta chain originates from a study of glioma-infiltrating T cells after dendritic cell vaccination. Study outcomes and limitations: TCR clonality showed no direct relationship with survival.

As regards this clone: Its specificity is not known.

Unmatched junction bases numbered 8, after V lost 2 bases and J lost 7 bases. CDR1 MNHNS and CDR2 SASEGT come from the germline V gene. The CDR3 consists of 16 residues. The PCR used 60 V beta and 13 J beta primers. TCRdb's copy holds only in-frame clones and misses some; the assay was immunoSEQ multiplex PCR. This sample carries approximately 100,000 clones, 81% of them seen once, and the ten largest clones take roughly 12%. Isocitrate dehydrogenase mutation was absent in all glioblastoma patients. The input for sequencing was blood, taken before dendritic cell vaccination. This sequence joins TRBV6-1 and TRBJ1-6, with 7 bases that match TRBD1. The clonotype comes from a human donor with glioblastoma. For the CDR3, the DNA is TGTGCCAGCAGTGAATTCCTACGGGACAGCAATTCACCCCTCCACTTT. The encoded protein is CASSEFLRDSNSPLHF.